Described below is a single TCR beta chain sequence and its context. Antigen specificity is unknown. Sample treatment: 15 to 20 received Ad26.COV2.S at low or high dose, single or two shots; about 5 received placebo; per-sample allocation not given. At day 63 after the first vaccine or placebo injection, samples were drawn. This specimen comes from a study of Ad26.COV2.S vaccination and SARS-CoV-2 variants. Study results and caveats: People given the vaccine had a wider spike-specific TCR breadth than placebo recipients did.

Trimming took 5 bases from V and 3 from J; bases not matched to a gene: 3. CDR3 length: 13 residues. Germline V gene sequence: CDR1 MNHEY, CDR2 SVGAGI. Using immunoSEQ multiplex PCR, the repertoire was profiled, and TCRdb retains in-frame clones only, with some absent. Among around 320,000 clones listed, around 86% were seen once. This sequence was found in a person between 18 and 65 years old who received the Ad26.COV2.S COVID-19 vaccine or a placebo. Specimen: peripheral blood, collected in a trial of Ad26.COV2.S vaccine versus placebo. V is TRBV6-5 and J is TRBJ1-2; 7 nucleotides agree with TRBD1. The CDR3 DNA reads as TGTGCCAGCAGTCCAGGGGGTCACTATGGCTACACCTTC. Its translation: CASSPGGHYGYTF.